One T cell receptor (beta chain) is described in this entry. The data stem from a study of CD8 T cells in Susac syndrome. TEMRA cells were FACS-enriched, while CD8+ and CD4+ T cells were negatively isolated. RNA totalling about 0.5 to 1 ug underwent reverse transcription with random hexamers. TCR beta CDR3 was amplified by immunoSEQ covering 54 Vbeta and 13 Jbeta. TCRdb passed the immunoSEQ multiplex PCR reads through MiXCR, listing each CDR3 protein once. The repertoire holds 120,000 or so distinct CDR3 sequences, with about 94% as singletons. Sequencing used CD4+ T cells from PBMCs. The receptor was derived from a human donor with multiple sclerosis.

The CDR3 reads CSARETFRGIYGYTF. The CDR3 region has the DNA TGCAGTGCTAGAGAGACCTTCAGGGGGATCTATGGCTACACCTTC. J is TRBJ1-2 and V is TRBV20-1, with 7 bases aligning to TRBD1. V dropped 0 bases and J dropped 4; count of bases not matched to a gene: 8. The CDR3 extends over 15 amino acids. Germline CDR1 and CDR2: DFQATT and SNEGSKA (reference sequence).